This record covers a single TCR beta chain. Antigen unknown. This specimen comes from a study of T-cell memory formation after mild COVID-19. Broader study findings: Clones shrinking from day 15 to 85 showed even CD4/CD8 mixes; later expanders tilted CD4+.

cDNA libraries for TCR alpha and TCR beta, carrying sample barcodes and UMIs, came from 5'RACE with constant-segment primers. TCRdb recomputed calls from the 5' RACE reads with MiXCR, one row per CDR3 protein. The sample lists some 68,000 distinct CDR3 sequences, approximately 15% occurring once. The specimen sequenced was PBMCs or a T cell subset sorted from them (not recorded which). This TCR derives from an adult woman who had mild COVID-19 (a few samples of this study predate the infection). Cell type and time point are not known.

The CDR3 loop is CATSDSNEETQYF. Here the CDR3 DNA reads TGTGCCACCAGTGATTCGAACGAGGAGACCCAGTACTTC. The chain recombines TRBV24-1 with TRBJ2-5; D is ambiguous. V lost 2 bases and J 5 bases, leaving 8 bases between the germline ends. Germline CDR1 reads KGHDR; CDR2 reads SFDVKD. The CDR3 covers 13 residues.